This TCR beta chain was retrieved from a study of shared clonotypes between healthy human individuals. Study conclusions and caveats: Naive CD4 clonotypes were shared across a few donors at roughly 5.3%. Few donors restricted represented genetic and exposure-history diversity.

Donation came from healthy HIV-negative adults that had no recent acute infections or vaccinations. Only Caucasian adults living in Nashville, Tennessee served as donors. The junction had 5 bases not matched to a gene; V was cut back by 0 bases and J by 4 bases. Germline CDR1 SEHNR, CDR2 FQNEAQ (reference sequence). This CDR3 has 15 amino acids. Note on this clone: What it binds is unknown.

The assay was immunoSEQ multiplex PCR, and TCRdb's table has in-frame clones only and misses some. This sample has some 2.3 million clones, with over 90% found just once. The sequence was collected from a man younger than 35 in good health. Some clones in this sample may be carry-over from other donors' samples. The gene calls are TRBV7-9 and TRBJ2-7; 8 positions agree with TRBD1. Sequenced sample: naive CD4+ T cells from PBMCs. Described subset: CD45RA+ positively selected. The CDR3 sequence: CASSLAGQGEYEQYF. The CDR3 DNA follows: TGTGCCAGCAGCTTAGCAGGACAGGGAGAATACGAGCAGTACTTC.